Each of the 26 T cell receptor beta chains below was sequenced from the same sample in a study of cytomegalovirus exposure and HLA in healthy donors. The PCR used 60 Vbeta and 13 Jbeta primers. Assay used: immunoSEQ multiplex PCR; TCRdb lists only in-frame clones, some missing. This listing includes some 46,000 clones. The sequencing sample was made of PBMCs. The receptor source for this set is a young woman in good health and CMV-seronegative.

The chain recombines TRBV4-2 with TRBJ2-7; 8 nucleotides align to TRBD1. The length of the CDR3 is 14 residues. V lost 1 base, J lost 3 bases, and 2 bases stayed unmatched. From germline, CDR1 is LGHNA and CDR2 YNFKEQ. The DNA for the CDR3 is TGTGCCAGCAGCCAAGGGACAGGGAACTACGAGCAGTACTTC. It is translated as CASSQGTGNYEQYF.

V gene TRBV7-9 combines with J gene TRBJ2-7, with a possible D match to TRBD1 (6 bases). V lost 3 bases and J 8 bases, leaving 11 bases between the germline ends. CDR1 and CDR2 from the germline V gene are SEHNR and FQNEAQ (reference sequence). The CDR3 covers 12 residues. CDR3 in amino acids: CASSFSGAQQYF. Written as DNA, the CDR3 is TGTGCCAGCAGCTTTTCAGGGGCCCAGCAGTACTTC.

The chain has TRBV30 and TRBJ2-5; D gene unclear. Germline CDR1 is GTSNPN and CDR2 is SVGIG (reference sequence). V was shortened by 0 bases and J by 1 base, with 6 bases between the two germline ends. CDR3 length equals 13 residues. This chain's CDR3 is CAWSVGVQETQYF. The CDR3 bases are TGTGCCTGGAGTGTCGGAGTCCAAGAGACCCAGTACTTC.

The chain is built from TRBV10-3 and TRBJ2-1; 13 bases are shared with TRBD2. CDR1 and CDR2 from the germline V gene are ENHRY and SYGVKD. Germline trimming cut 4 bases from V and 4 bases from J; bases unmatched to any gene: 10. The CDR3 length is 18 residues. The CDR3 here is CAISGTGLAGSGYNEQFF. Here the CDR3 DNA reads TGTGCCATCAGTGGTACGGGACTAGCGGGATCGGGATACAATGAGCAGTTCTTC.

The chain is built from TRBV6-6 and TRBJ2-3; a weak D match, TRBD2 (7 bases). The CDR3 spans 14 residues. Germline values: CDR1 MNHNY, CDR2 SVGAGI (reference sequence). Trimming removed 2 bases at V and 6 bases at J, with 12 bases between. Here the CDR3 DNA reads TGTGCCAGCAGTTACGTCGGGGGGCAGGATACGCAGTATTTT. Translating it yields CASSYVGGQDTQYF.

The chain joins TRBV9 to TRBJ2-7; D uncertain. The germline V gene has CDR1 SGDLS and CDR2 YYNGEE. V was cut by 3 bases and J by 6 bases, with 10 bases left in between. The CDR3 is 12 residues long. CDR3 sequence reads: CASSGRGFEQYF. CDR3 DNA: TGTGCCAGCAGCGGGAGAGGCTTCGAGCAGTACTTC.

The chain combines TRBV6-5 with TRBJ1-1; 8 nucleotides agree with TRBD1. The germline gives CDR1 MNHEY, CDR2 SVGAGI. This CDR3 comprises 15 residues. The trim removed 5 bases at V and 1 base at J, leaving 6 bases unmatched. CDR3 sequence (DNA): TGTGCCAGCAGTCCGCGGACAGGGAAGAACACTGAAGCTTTCTTT. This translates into CASSPRTGKNTEAFF.

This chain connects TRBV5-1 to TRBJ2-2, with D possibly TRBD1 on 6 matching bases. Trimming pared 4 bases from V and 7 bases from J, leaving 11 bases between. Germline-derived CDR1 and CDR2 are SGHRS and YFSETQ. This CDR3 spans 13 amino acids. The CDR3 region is CASSPNRDGELFF. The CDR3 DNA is TGCGCCAGCAGCCCCAACAGGGACGGGGAGCTGTTTTTT.

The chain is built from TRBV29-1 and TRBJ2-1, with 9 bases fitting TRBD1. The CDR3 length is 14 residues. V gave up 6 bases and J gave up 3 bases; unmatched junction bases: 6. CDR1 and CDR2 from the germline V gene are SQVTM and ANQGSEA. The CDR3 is CSVEGQGNYNEQFF. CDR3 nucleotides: TGCAGCGTGGAGGGACAGGGTAACTACAATGAGCAGTTCTTC.

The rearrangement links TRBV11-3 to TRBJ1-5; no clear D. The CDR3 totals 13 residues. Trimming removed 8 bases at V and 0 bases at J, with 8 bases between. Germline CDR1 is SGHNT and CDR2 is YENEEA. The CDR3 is CASSPGSNQPQHF. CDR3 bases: TGTGCCAGCTCCCCAGGTAGCAATCAGCCCCAGCATTTT.

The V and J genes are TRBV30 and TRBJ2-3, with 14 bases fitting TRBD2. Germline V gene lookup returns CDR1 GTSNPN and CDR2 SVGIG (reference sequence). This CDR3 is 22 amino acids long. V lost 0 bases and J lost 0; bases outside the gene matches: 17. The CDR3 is CAWSVVGISGLAGGPSTDTQYF. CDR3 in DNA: TGTGCCTGGAGTGTTGTCGGAATCTCTGGACTAGCGGGAGGTCCTAGCACAGATACGCAGTATTTT.

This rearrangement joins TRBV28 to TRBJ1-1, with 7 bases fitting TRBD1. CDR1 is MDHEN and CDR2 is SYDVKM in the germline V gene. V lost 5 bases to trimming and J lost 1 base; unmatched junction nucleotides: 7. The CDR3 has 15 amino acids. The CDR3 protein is CASSLWTGQNTEAFF. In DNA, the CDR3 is TGTGCCAGCAGTCTGTGGACAGGACAGAACACTGAAGCTTTCTTT. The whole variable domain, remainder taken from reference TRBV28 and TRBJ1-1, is DVKVTQSSRYLVKRTGEKVFLECVQDMDHENMFWYRQDPGLGLRLIYFSYDVKMKEKGDIPEGYSVSREKKERFSLILESASTNQTSMYLCASSLWTGQNTEAFFGQGTRLTVV.

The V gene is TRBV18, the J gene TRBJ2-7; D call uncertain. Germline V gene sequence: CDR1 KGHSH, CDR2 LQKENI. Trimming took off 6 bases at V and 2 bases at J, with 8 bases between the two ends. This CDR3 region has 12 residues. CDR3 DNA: TGTGCCAGCTCCCCGACAACCTACGAGCAGTACTTC. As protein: CASSPTTYEQYF.

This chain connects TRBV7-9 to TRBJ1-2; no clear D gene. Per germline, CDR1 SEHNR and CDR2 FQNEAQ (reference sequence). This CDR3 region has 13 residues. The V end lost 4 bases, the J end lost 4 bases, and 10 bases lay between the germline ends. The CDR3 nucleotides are TGTGCCAGCAGCTCTCGAGAGTTCTATGGCTACACCTTC. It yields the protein CASSSREFYGYTF.

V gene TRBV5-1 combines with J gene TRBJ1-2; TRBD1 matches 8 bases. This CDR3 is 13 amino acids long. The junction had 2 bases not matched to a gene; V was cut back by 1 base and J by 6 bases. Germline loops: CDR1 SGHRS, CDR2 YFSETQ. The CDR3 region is CASSLSGGDGYTF. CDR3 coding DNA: TGCGCCAGCAGCTTGTCAGGGGGCGATGGCTACACCTTC.

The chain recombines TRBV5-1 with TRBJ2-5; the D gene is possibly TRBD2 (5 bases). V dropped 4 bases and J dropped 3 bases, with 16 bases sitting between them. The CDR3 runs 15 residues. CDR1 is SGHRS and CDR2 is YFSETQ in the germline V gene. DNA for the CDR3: TGCGCCAGCAGCCCCGGCTCCAAGAGGGAAGAGACCCAGTACTTC. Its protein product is CASSPGSKREETQYF.

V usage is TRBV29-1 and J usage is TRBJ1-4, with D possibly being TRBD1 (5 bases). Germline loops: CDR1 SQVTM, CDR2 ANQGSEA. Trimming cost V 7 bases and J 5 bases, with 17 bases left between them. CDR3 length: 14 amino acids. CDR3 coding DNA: TGCAGCGCCCTCCTCGGGGGATACAATGAAAAACTGTTTTTT. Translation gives CSALLGGYNEKLFF. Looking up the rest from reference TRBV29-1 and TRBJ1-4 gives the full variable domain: SAVISQKPSRDICQRGTSLTIQCQVDSQVTMMFWYRQQPGQSLTLIATANQGSEATYESGFVIDKFPISRPNLTFSTLTVSNMSPEDSSIYLCSALLGGYNEKLFFGSGTQLSVL.

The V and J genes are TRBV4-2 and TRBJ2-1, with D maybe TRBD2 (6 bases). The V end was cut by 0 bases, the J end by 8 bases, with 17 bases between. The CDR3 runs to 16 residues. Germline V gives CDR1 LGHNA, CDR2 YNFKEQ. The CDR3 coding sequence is TGTGCCAGCAGCCAAGATGAGGGGTCGGGAGATTATGAGCAGTTCTTC. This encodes CASSQDEGSGDYEQFF.

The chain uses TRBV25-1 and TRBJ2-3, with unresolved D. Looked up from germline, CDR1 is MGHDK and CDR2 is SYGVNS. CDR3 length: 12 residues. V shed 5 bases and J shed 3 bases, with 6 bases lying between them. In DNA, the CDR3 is TGTGCCAGCAGTAAAGAGACAGATACGCAGTATTTT. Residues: CASSKETDTQYF.

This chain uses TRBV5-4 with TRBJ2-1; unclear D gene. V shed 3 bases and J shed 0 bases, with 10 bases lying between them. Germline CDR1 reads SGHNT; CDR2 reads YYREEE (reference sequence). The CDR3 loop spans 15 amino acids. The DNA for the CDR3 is TGTGCCAGCAGCTCTCGGTCGAGCTCCTACAATGAGCAGTTCTTC. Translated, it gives CASSSRSSSYNEQFF.

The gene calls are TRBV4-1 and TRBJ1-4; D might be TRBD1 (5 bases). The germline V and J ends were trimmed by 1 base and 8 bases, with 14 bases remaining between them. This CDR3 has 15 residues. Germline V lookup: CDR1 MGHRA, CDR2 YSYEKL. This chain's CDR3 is CASSQGPVGGEKLFF. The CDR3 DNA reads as TGCGCCAGCAGCCAAGGCCCCGTGGGGGGGGAAAAACTGTTTTTT.

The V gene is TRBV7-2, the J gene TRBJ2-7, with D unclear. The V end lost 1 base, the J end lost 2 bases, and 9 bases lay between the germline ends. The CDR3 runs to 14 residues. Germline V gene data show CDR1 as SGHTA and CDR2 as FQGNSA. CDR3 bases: TGTGCCAGCAGCTTAGATGGGCCTACCTACGAGCAGTACTTC. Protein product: CASSLDGPTYEQYF.

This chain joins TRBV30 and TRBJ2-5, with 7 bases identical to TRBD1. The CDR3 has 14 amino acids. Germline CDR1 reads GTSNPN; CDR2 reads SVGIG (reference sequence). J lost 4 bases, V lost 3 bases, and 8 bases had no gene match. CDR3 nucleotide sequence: TGTGCCTGGAGAGCAGGGGGTATCCGAGAGACCCAGTACTTC. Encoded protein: CAWRAGGIRETQYF. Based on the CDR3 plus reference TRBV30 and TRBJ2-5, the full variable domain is SQTIHQWPATLVQPVGSPLSLECTVEGTSNPNLYWYRQAAGRGLQLLFYSVGIGQISSEVPQNLSASRPQDRQFILSSKKLLLSDSGFYLCAWRAGGIRETQYFGPGTRLLVL.

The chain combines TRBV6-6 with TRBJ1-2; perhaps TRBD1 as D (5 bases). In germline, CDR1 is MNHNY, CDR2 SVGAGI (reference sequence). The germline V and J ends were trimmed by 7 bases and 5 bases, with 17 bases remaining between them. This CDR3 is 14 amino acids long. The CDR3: CASTLRGMSYGYTF. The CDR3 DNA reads TGTGCCAGCACCCTACGGGGGATGAGTTATGGCTACACCTTC.

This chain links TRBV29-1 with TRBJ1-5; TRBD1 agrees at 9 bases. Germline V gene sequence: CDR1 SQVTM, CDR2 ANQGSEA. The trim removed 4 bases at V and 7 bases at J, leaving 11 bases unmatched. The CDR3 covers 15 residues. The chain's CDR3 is CSVVGQGETGQPQHF. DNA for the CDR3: TGCAGCGTTGTGGGACAGGGCGAGACGGGGCAGCCCCAGCATTTT. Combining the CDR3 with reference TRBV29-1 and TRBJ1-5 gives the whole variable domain SAVISQKPSRDICQRGTSLTIQCQVDSQVTMMFWYRQQPGQSLTLIATANQGSEATYESGFVIDKFPISRPNLTFSTLTVSNMSPEDSSIYLCSVVGQGETGQPQHFGDGTRLSIL.

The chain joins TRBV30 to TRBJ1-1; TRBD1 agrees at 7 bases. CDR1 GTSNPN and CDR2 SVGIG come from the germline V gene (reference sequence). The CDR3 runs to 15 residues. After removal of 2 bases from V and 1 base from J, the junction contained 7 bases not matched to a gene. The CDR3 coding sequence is TGTGCCTGGAGTAAAGGACACAGGGGGAACACTGAAGCTTTCTTT. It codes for CAWSKGHRGNTEAFF.